This T cell receptor beta chain was documented in a study of T cells in Graves' hyperthyroidism and ophthalmopathy. Study-level information: Peripheral blood was acquired at first diagnosis, ahead of any therapy whatsoever. Study findings and constraints: Ophthalmopathy was predicted by the model a median of approximately six months ahead of onset.

TCR beta CDR3 regions were amplified from RNA. With the HTBI primer set, the TCR CDR3 went through a first round of RT-PCR. Each CDR3 protein gets one entry after TCRdb re-called the multiplex PCR reads with MiXCR. The sample records 550,000 to 800,000 distinct CDR3 sequences, 15% to 20% being singletons. Trimming left V 9 bases short and J 3 bases short, with 29 bases between. Germline CDR1 KGHDR, CDR2 SFDVKD. The CDR3 is made up of 19 amino acids. Participants, patients aged 18 to 65, had newly diagnosed hyperthyroidism with a duration under 2 months. Reasons for excluding patients were uncontrolled infection, other autoimmune disease, pregnancy or lactation. This clonotype was picked up many times. Its antigen is unidentified.

This TCR derives from a man between 18 and 29 years old with Graves' hyperthyroidism. Source material: blood. This sequence joins TRBV24-1 and TRBJ2-1; D uncertain. CDR3 nucleotides: TGTGCCACCCCTTTTCTCTACTGGAAGGGCCCAACCCTCTACAATGAGCAGTTCTTC. It yields the protein CATPFLYWKGPTLYNEQFF.